These T cell receptor beta chains were read from a single sample in a study of blood T cell repertoires in COVID-19. Repertoires were generated with immunoSEQ multiplex PCR, while TCRdb's copy carries only in-frame clones and drops some. The sample lists 70,000 or so clones; approximately 90% were seen once. Input material: peripheral blood. All receptors come from a human donor in a cohort sampled during active COVID-19. The CDR3 runs from the conserved cysteine through the conserved F or W. The D gene is left open where the match is weak. Not all rows give a size; the values are once, few, many and, for expanded clones, a class.

D gene	V gene	J gene	CDR3 length	clone size	CDR3 DNA	CDR3 protein
.	TRBV19	TRBJ1-1	13	few	TGTGCCAGTAGTCAACAACAAAACACTGAAGCTTTCTTT	CASSQQQNTEAFF
TRBD2	TRBV7-7	TRBJ2-5	17	.	TGTGCCAGCAGCCCCTGGGTTAGCGGGAGCCCCCAAGAGACCCAGTACTTC	CASSPWVSGSPQETQYF
.	TRBV5-8	TRBJ1-6	17	medium-sized	TGTGCCAGCAGCTATGTAGTCGGTTTTAGGGGTCAATCACCCCTCCACTTT	CASSYVVGFRGQSPLHF
TRBD1	TRBV5-4	TRBJ1-6	16	.	TGTGCCAGCAGCCCGAAGACAGGGGGCAGTAATTCACCCCTCCACTTT	CASSPKTGGSNSPLHF
TRBD2	TRBV5-4	TRBJ2-3	17	.	TGTGCCAGCAGCTTGAAGGCTAGCGGGACCTGGGGAGATACGCAGTATTTT	CASSLKASGTWGDTQYF
TRBD2	TRBV7-9	TRBJ2-1	14	.	TGTGCCAGCAGGCCCGGGACTAGCCCCAATGAGCAGTTCTTC	CASRPGTSPNEQFF
TRBD2	TRBV10-2	TRBJ2-2	16	.	TGCGCCAGCAGTACGGTAGCGGGAGGGTCCACCGGGGAGCTGTTTTTT	CASSTVAGGSTGELFF
.	TRBV28	TRBJ2-2	16	.	TGTGCCAGCAGCTCTCTGGACATTATTGGGGCCGGGGAGCTGTTTTTT	CASSSLDIIGAGELFF
TRBD2	TRBV11-3	TRBJ2-5	16	.	TGTGCCAGCAGCCGCTTCGCTAGCGGGGCGGGGGAGACCCAGTACTTC	CASSRFASGAGETQYF
TRBD2	TRBV2	TRBJ2-3	13	.	TGTGCCAGTTCTAGCGGGAGTCTAGATACGCAGTATTTT	CASSSGSLDTQYF
TRBD2	TRBV6-5	TRBJ2-7	16	.	TGTGCCAGCAGTTACGGGTCCCTGCGGGAGTCCTACGAGCAGTACTTC	CASSYGSLRESYEQYF
TRBD1	TRBV10-1	TRBJ2-3	14	.	TGCGCCAGCAGTGATCCCGCAGGGGGAGATACGCAGTATTTT	CASSDPAGGDTQYF
.	TRBV2	TRBJ1-4	15	.	TGTGCCAGCAGTGAAAATAGAGGGAGAGAGGAAAAACTGTTTTTT	CASSENRGREEKLFF
.	TRBV2	TRBJ2-6	16	once	TGTGCCAGCAGTCCCCAGGGGCTCTCTGGGGCCAACGTCCTGACTTTC	CASSPQGLSGANVLTF
.	TRBV20-1	TRBJ2-1	11	.	TGCAGTGCTCGGGTAAATCTTGAGCAGTTCTTC	CSARVNLEQFF
.	TRBV7-7	TRBJ2-3	13	.	TGTGCCAGCAGCCTTATGCACTTGGATACGCAGTATTTT	CASSLMHLDTQYF
TRBD1	TRBV28	TRBJ1-4	15	.	TGTGCCAGCAGTTTGGCCGGGACAGGTTTTAGAAAACTGTTTTTT	CASSLAGTGFRKLFF
TRBD2	TRBV15	TRBJ2-1	16	.	TGTGCCACCAGCAGAGATCAGGGACTAGCGAGTAATGAGCAGTTCTTC	CATSRDQGLASNEQFF
.	TRBV7-9	TRBJ1-1	12	.	TGTGGCGGGGGGAGGGCCGAAACTGAAGCTTTCTTT	CGGGRAETEAFF
TRBD1	TRBV28	TRBJ2-6	15	.	TGTGCCAGCGGGACAGGGGGCGGTGGGGCCAACGTCCTGACTTTC	CASGTGGGGANVLTF
.	TRBV19	TRBJ1-1	14	.	TGTGCCAGTAAGAGAGGGCAGGCGGCAGCTGAAGCTTTCTTT	CASKRGQAAAEAFF
.	TRBV7-7	TRBJ2-2	15	few	TGTGCCAGCAGCTCCCCAGACACGAACACCGGGGAGCTGTTTTTT	CASSSPDTNTGELFF
TRBD1	TRBV7-3	TRBJ2-3	16	.	TGTGCCAGCAGCTCCCTGACAGGGGGCGGGACAGATACGCAGTATTTT	CASSSLTGGGTDTQYF
TRBD2	TRBV25-1	TRBJ2-1	12	.	TGTGCCAGCAGTATTAGCGGGACTGAGCAGTTCTTC	CASSISGTEQFF
TRBD2	TRBV5-4	TRBJ2-4	18	.	TGTGCCAGCAGCTTGGAGGGGACTAGCGGGAGGTACGAAAACATTCAGTACTTC	CASSLEGTSGRYENIQYF
.	TRBV7-2	TRBJ1-2	11	.	TGTGCCAGCAGCCAACAGTATGGCTACACCTTC	CASSQQYGYTF
.	TRBV15	TRBJ2-5	15	.	TGTGCCACCAGCAGAGATTGGAGATTCCAAGAGACCCAGTACTTC	CATSRDWRFQETQYF
.	TRBV28	TRBJ1-2	16	.	TGTGCCAGCAGTTTCTTGGGGGGGAGAGTAGACTATGGCTACACCTTC	CASSFLGGRVDYGYTF